This is a list of T cell receptor beta chains from one sample in a study of blood T cells in healthy people across ages. TCRdb analysed the 5' RACE reads with MiXCR anew, one entry per CDR3 protein. The data show approximately 1,100,000 distinct CDR3 sequences, less than 50% seen once. Sequencing input: blood. All receptors come from a woman between 55 and 75 years old in good health. Each CDR3 is given with its conserved first and last residue. The order of the fields is CDR3 protein, CDR3 DNA, clone size, V gene, D gene, J gene. The D gene is left open where the match is weak. A clone size is listed for some rows: how often the clone was seen (once, few, many), or a class if it is expanded.

CDR3: CASSQVPRGRAHNEQFF
DNA: TGTGCCAGCAGCCAAGTCCCCCGCGGGAGGGCCCACAATGAGCAGTTCTTC
size: .
V: TRBV14
D: TRBD2
J: TRBJ2-1

CDR3: CASKGGSLAYEQYF
DNA: TGTGCCAGCAAAGGGGGCTCCTTGGCCTACGAGCAGTACTTC
size: .
V: TRBV2
D: TRBD1
J: TRBJ2-7

CDR3: CASSLGGTGGWNTEAFF
DNA: TGTGCCAGCAGCCTCGGCGGGACAGGGGGTTGGAACACTGAAGCTTTCTTT
size: few
V: TRBV6-6
D: TRBD1
J: TRBJ1-1

CDR3: CAASGTANEKLFF
DNA: TGTGCCGCCTCCGGGACAGCTAATGAAAAACTGTTTTTT
size: .
V: TRBV3-1
D: TRBD1
J: TRBJ1-4

CDR3: CATSDLPTGTSGSSSYEQYF
DNA: TGTGCCACCAGTGATTTACCGACCGGGACTAGCGGATCGAGCTCCTACGAGCAGTACTTC
size: few
V: TRBV24-1
D: TRBD2
J: TRBJ2-7

CDR3: CASKGPGGNTQYF
DNA: TGTGCCAGCAAGGGCCCGGGAGGAAATACGCAGTATTTT
size: many
V: TRBV2
D: TRBD2
J: TRBJ2-3

CDR3: CASNGLVGDTQYF
DNA: TGTGCCAGCAACGGACTAGTAGGAGATACGCAGTATTTT
size: .
V: TRBV2
D: TRBD2
J: TRBJ2-3

CDR3: CASSSQRTGGNQPQHF
DNA: TGTGCCAGCAGTTCGCAACGGACAGGGGGCAATCAGCCCCAGCATTTT
size: few
V: TRBV27
D: TRBD1
J: TRBJ1-5

CDR3: CASSPREGGRGKNNEQFF
DNA: TGTGCCAGCAGCCCCCGGGAGGGTGGGAGAGGGAAAAACAATGAGCAGTTCTTC
size: .
V: TRBV7-3
D: TRBD2
J: TRBJ2-1

CDR3: CSTRDGARYSNQPQHF
DNA: TGCAGTACTAGAGATGGGGCACGGTATAGCAATCAGCCCCAGCATTTT
size: .
V: TRBV20-1
D: .
J: TRBJ1-5

CDR3: CSASPTGLSYGYTF
DNA: TGCAGTGCCTCCCCCACTGGTTTGAGTTATGGCTACACCTTC
size: .
V: TRBV20-1
D: .
J: TRBJ1-2

CDR3: CASNPDPNQPQHF
DNA: TGTGCCAGTAATCCGGACCCCAATCAGCCCCAGCATTTT
size: many
V: TRBV19
D: .
J: TRBJ1-5

CDR3: CASSESGQGGYNEQFF
DNA: TGCGCCAGCAGTGAGTCCGGGCAGGGGGGGTACAATGAGCAGTTCTTC
size: .
V: TRBV10-1
D: .
J: TRBJ2-1

CDR3: CASSFRLGGDEQFF
DNA: TGTGCCAGCAGCTTTCGACTGGGCGGCGATGAGCAGTTCTTC
size: .
V: TRBV9
D: .
J: TRBJ2-1

CDR3: CASNSMGQGLGEQFF
DNA: TGTGCCAGCAACTCTATGGGACAGGGATTGGGTGAGCAGTTCTTC
size: few
V: TRBV2
D: TRBD1
J: TRBJ2-1

CDR3: CASSLVVSGTSGGEQFF
DNA: TGCGCCAGCAGCTTGGTTGTTAGTGGGACTAGCGGGGGTGAGCAGTTCTTC
size: .
V: TRBV5-1
D: TRBD2
J: TRBJ2-1